Each of the 6 T cell receptor beta chains below was sequenced from the same sample in a study of circulating and synovial CD4+ cells in juvenile arthritis. The assay was immunoSEQ multiplex PCR, and TCRdb's table has in-frame clones only and misses some. Of some 16,000 clones listed, 91% are singletons. Sequenced: CD4+ T cells from blood. The receptor source for this set is a human donor with juvenile idiopathic arthritis.

This clone was observed a few times. Other nucleotide sequences in the sample specify the same CDR3. V is TRBV7-3 and J is TRBJ1-1; 7 nucleotides line up with TRBD1. This CDR3 comprises 14 residues. The germline CDR1 and CDR2 sequences are SGHTA and FQGTGA. V lost 3 bases and J lost 1; bases outside the gene matches: 2. DNA of the CDR3: TGTGCCAGCAGCTTGGGGACAGAGAACACTGAAGCTTTCTTT. Translated, it gives CASSLGTENTEAFF.

This clone has more than one count but fewer than ten. This chain links TRBV6-4 with TRBJ2-6; D gene uncertain. Germline loops: CDR1 MRHNA, CDR2 SNTAGT. Deletions cut 3 bases from V and 0 bases from J, with 6 bases between. The CDR3 runs 15 residues. The CDR3 DNA follows: TGTGCCAGCAGTGAGTTTAGCTCTGGGGCCAACGTCCTGACTTTC. Translated, it gives CASSEFSSGANVLTF.

The chain employs TRBV4-2 and TRBJ1-6; possible D gene TRBD1, 6 bases. This CDR3 region has 15 residues. Trimming removed 1 base at V and 5 bases at J, with 9 bases between. Germline V CDR1 and CDR2: LGHNA, YNFKEQ. In nucleotides, the CDR3 is TGTGCCAGCAGCCAAGTGAAGGGGGATAATTCACCCCTCCACTTT. As protein: CASSQVKGDNSPLHF.

The CDR3 is CASSPGTDTDTQYF. The CDR3, as DNA: TGTGCCAGCTCTCCCGGGACAGACACAGATACGCAGTATTTT. The chain is built from TRBV18 and TRBJ2-3; 7 bases align to TRBD1. The germline V gene has CDR1 KGHSH and CDR2 LQKENI. The CDR3 spans 14 residues. The junction had 5 bases not matched to a gene; V was cut back by 6 bases and J by 2 bases.

The V gene is TRBV7-9, the J gene TRBJ2-7; D not certain. The germline V gene has CDR1 SEHNR and CDR2 FQNEAQ (reference sequence). The CDR3 is 13 amino acids. Trimming cost V 0 bases and J 4 bases, with 7 bases left between them. The CDR3 region has the DNA TGTGCCAGCAGCTTAGCGGGCTTTTACGAGCAGTACTTC. Protein product: CASSLAGFYEQYF.

This chain joins TRBV18 and TRBJ2-3; D is unresolved. Per the germline V gene, CDR1 is KGHSH and CDR2 is LQKENI. V was clipped by 6 bases and J by 1 base, with 11 bases between them. The length of the CDR3 is 14 residues. CDR3 coding DNA: TGTGCCAGCTCTGACTCCGTGGGCACAGATACGCAGTATTTT. It yields the protein CASSDSVGTDTQYF.